This T cell receptor beta chain was observed in a study of T cells in Graves' hyperthyroidism and ophthalmopathy. General study results and limits: Ophthalmopathy stood apart from stable hyperthyroidism in a 13 V-J model. Ophthalmopathy onset followed model prediction by a median about seven months. Appearing also in blood were most of the thyroid clonotypes expanded above 0.001.

The CDR3 runs to 14 residues. Germline loops: CDR1 LNHNV, CDR2 YYDKDF (reference sequence). V was clipped by 0 bases and J by 4 bases, with 9 bases between them. In its sample, this clonotype was seen many times. Its antigen is as yet unknown. Template material for amplifying TCR beta CDR3 regions consisted of RNA transcripts. The study used the HTBI primer set for a first-round RT-PCR of the TCR CDR3. TCRdb used MiXCR to reprocess the multiplex PCR reads, holding one entry per CDR3 protein. The table lists roughly 570,000 distinct CDR3 sequences, about 43% of them singletons. Sequencing input: peripheral blood or thyroid tissue (not recorded which). The clonotype was recovered from an adult woman with Graves' disease, either hyperthyroidism or ophthalmopathy (not recorded which). The V and J genes are TRBV15 and TRBJ1-1; no clear D. The CDR3 nucleotides read TGTGCCACCAGCAGAGACAGTCGAGGCACTGAAGCTTTCTTT. Its protein product is CATSRDSRGTEAFF.